This TCR beta chain comes out of a study of glioma-infiltrating T cells. Study-wide results and limits: Tissue-blood divergence was below expectation in non-neoplastic patients, above in gliomas. Only very few CDR3 sequences appeared in both tissue and blood.

Amplification of TCR alpha and beta CDR3 regions from RNA used iRepertoire nested multiplex PCR. One-step reverse transcription and amplification started from approximately 100-400 ng of tissue mRNA or PBMC total RNA. Each CDR3 protein is one row after TCRdb ran MiXCR on the multiplex PCR reads. The sample has approximately 190,000 distinct CDR3 sequences, 32% seen once. CDR1 is LNHDA and CDR2 is SQIVND in the germline V gene (reference sequence). This CDR3 region has 16 residues. The V gene lost 1 base and the J gene lost 8 bases, with 18 bases spanning the gap. A remark on this clonotype: The antigen is not known.

Sequenced: glioma tissue, nonneoplastic brain tissue, or PBMCs (not recorded which). The chain carries TRBV19 and TRBJ2-1; D remains ambiguous. This TCR came from a human donor with low-grade glioma or glioblastoma, undergoing nonglioma brain surgery, or in good health (not recorded which). The CDR3 DNA sequence: TGTGCCAGTAGTATAGCTTCCCGGGCCGGAGCCCATGAGCAGTTCTTC. It codes for CASSIASRAGAHEQFF.